The present TCR beta chain was sequenced within a study of T cell responses to AZD1222 COVID-19 vaccine. The CDR3 totals 14 residues. V was trimmed by 5 bases and J by 4 bases, leaving 14 bases between them. In germline, CDR1 is SEHNR, CDR2 FQNEAQ (reference sequence). Sequencing was performed with immunoSEQ multiplex PCR; in TCRdb, only in-frame clones are kept and a portion is missing. The profile shows about 180,000 clones, just over 90% of them singletons. Remarks on this clone: Its antigen is unknown.

Overall study findings and caveats: Spike was spanned by vaccine-associated CD4 TCRs, which were dominant at 160-218 and 743-854.

The source was peripheral blood, collected on day 0 of AZD1222 vaccination. The sequence derives from an adult in good health. V is TRBV7-9 and J is TRBJ2-5, with D perhaps matching TRBD1 (5 bases). This CDR3 is CASSLQGVGETQYF. DNA for the CDR3: TGTGCCAGCAGCCTCCAGGGTGTAGGAGAGACCCAGTACTTC.